These 20 T cell receptor beta chains originate from one sample sequenced in a study of T cells in Graves' hyperthyroidism and ophthalmopathy. Amplification of TCR beta CDR3 regions used RNA as the template. First-round RT-PCR with HTBI primers amplified the TCR CDR3 region. TCRdb recomputed calls from the multiplex PCR reads with MiXCR, one row per CDR3 protein. The sample lists about 250,000 distinct CDR3 sequences, approximately 24% occurring once. Specimen: blood. The receptors were sampled from a woman aged 40 to 50 with Graves' ophthalmopathy.

At least ten counts were recorded for this clonotype. The rearrangement uses TRBV28 and TRBJ2-5, with D perhaps matching TRBD2 (6 bases). Trimming pared 7 bases from V and 3 bases from J, leaving 12 bases between. Germline V gene lookup returns CDR1 MDHEN and CDR2 SYDVKM. CDR3 size: 13 residues. The CDR3 here is CASTPWGEETQYF. The CDR3 DNA is TGTGCCAGCACCCCATGGGGGGAAGAGACCCAGTACTTC.

This chain joins TRBV2 and TRBJ1-5, with D possibly being TRBD1 (5 bases). The CDR3 is 14 amino acids. Germline V lookup: CDR1 SNHLY, CDR2 FYNNEI. The V gene lost 3 bases and the J gene lost 4 bases, with 10 bases spanning the gap. Here the CDR3 reads CASSDRERNQPQHF. CDR3 coding DNA: TGTGCCAGCAGTGACAGGGAGAGAAATCAGCCCCAGCATTTT.

The table lists this clonotype with many counts. The chain links TRBV28 to TRBJ2-7; 9 bases agree with TRBD2. CDR3 length equals 15 residues. J gave up 6 bases and V 7 bases, and 13 bases lay outside the gene matches. Germline V gives CDR1 MDHEN, CDR2 SYDVKM. The CDR3 loop is CASTPRASGMAEQYF. The CDR3 DNA is TGTGCCAGCACCCCTCGGGCTAGCGGGATGGCCGAGCAGTACTTC.

This clonotype was seen at least ten times. The V and J genes are TRBV7-8 and TRBJ1-1; D is unclear. Germline lookup yields CDR1 SGHVS and CDR2 FQNEAQ. Trimming pared 7 bases from V and 6 bases from J, leaving 9 bases between. The CDR3 spans 11 residues. The CDR3 reads CASILRSEAFF. CDR3 bases: TGTGCCAGCATTCTAAGGTCTGAAGCTTTCTTT.

The chain recombines TRBV30 with TRBJ1-2, with D maybe TRBD1 (6 bases). The germline V and J ends were trimmed by 1 base and 8 bases, with 11 bases remaining between them. The V gene's germline CDR1 is GTSNPN and CDR2 SVGIG (reference sequence). CDR3 length: 12 amino acids. The DNA for the CDR3 is TGTGCCTGGAGTGAGACAGGTTTGGGCTACACCTTC. This translates into CAWSETGLGYTF.

This chain joins TRBV27 and TRBJ2-2; 9 bases are a match to TRBD2. Per the germline V gene, CDR1 is MNHEY and CDR2 is SMNVEV (reference sequence). The length of the CDR3 is 15 residues. V shed 7 bases and J 5 bases; nucleotides not matched to a gene: 8. As DNA, the CDR3 is TGTGCCAGCACTATAGCGGGAGTTGGGACCGGGGAGCTGTTTTTT. Amino acids: CASTIAGVGTGELFF.

There are many counts of this clonotype. The chain links TRBV28 to TRBJ1-2; 7 bases align to TRBD1. V lost 4 bases, J lost 2 bases, and 4 bases stayed unmatched. CDR1 is MDHEN and CDR2 is SYDVKM in the germline V gene. The length of the CDR3 is 14 residues. Here the CDR3 reads CASSSLGGNYGYTF. The CDR3 DNA sequence: TGTGCCAGCAGTTCCCTAGGGGGCAACTATGGCTACACCTTC.

The gene calls are TRBV6-5 and TRBJ2-7; a weak D match, TRBD1 (5 bases). The CDR3 has 13 amino acids. Germline V CDR1 and CDR2: MNHEY, SVGAGI. The ends were cut back, 2 bases at V and 3 bases at J, with 8 bases in the middle. The CDR3 here is CASSYGTGYEQYF. In nucleotides, the CDR3 is TGTGCCAGCAGTTACGGTACAGGCTACGAGCAGTACTTC.

In this sample, this clonotype turned up many times. CDR3 DNA: TGTGCCAGCAGCCCCGACAGTTCCGGAAACACCATATATTTT. This translates into CASSPDSSGNTIYF. The V call is TRBV7-3, the J call TRBJ1-3, with TRBD1 as a possible D gene (5 bases). This CDR3 is built from 14 residues. The germline gives CDR1 SGHTA, CDR2 FQGTGA. Trimming took 5 bases from V and 4 from J, leaving 12 bases between them.

This clonotype was counted ten times or more. V usage is TRBV4-1 and J usage is TRBJ1-5; D unresolved. The ends were cut back, 1 base at V and 1 base at J, with 17 bases in the middle. The CDR3 is 18 amino acids. Per the germline V gene, CDR1 is MGHRA and CDR2 is YSYEKL. The CDR3 DNA reads as TGCGCCAGCAGCCAAGCCAAGGTCCAGATCGGGAGCAATCAGCCCCAGCATTTT. Protein sequence: CASSQAKVQIGSNQPQHF.

This clonotype occurred many times. V usage is TRBV11-3 and J usage is TRBJ1-1, with D perhaps TRBD1 (5 bases). Germline V gene sequence: CDR1 SGHNT, CDR2 YENEEA. The CDR3 is 14 residues long. Trimming removed 4 bases at V and 1 base at J, with 10 bases between. In DNA form, the CDR3 reads TGTGCCAGCAGCTCCCGAACAGGGAACACTGAAGCTTTCTTT. Translated: CASSSRTGNTEAFF. Full variable domain (outside the CDR3, taken from reference TRBV11-3 and TRBJ1-1): EAGVVQSPRYKIIEKKQPVAFWCNPISGHNTLYWYLQNLGQGPELLIRYENEEAVDDSQLPKDRFSAERLKGVDSTLKIQPAELGDSAVYLCASSSRTGNTEAFFGQGTRLTVV.

This clonotype came up many times. The chain recombines TRBV28 with TRBJ2-7; 9 bases line up with TRBD1. Germline values: CDR1 MDHEN, CDR2 SYDVKM. The CDR3 covers 15 residues. The J segment lost 5 bases and the V segment lost 5 bases, leaving 10 bases of the junction unmatched. CDR3 coding DNA: TGTGCCAGCAGTCTTGTAGGGACAGGGACCGACGAGCAGTACTTC. It codes for CASSLVGTGTDEQYF.

This clonotype has ten or more counts. The chain employs TRBV25-1 and TRBJ1-2; unclear D gene. Germline loops: CDR1 MGHDK, CDR2 SYGVNS. Trimming took 4 bases from V and 8 from J, leaving 11 bases between them. This CDR3 region has 12 residues. The CDR3 DNA reads as TGTGCCAGCAGTGCGACCCCGGTCGGCTACACCTTC. It is translated as CASSATPVGYTF.

This clonotype showed up many times. The chain joins TRBV11-2 to TRBJ1-2; D remains ambiguous. V was trimmed by 2 bases and J by 2 bases, leaving 6 bases between them. The CDR3 runs 13 residues. Germline assignment: CDR1 SGHAT and CDR2 FQNNGV. CDR3 region: CASSLKENYGYTF. In DNA form, the CDR3 reads TGTGCCAGCAGCTTAAAGGAGAACTATGGCTACACCTTC.

The chain couples TRBV6-5 to TRBJ2-5; TRBD1 is a possible D gene (5 bases). V lost 6 bases and J lost 6, with 11 bases in between. This CDR3 spans 12 amino acids. The germline V gene encodes CDR1 MNHEY and CDR2 SVGAGI. The CDR3 sequence: CASSRQLQTQYF. In DNA, the CDR3 is TGTGCCAGCAGCCGACAGCTACAGACCCAGTACTTC.

This chain links TRBV20-1 with TRBJ2-5; D is possibly TRBD1 (6 bases). Trimming removed 5 bases at V and 2 bases at J, with 21 bases between. CDR1 DFQATT and CDR2 SNEGSKA come from the germline V gene (reference sequence). This CDR3 is built from 16 residues. CDR3 in amino acids: CSAGLLQGSLQETQYF. The CDR3 nucleotides are TGCAGTGCTGGATTATTACAGGGTTCTCTTCAAGAGACCCAGTACTTC.

This clonotype was counted at least ten times. The chain carries TRBV28 and TRBJ1-5, with D perhaps TRBD1 (6 bases). V was cut by 1 base and J by 6 bases, with 13 bases left in between. The CDR3 sequence is 15 residues long. Germline assignment: CDR1 MDHEN and CDR2 SYDVKM. The CDR3 reads CASSLSGGAIQPQHF. CDR3 bases: TGTGCCAGCAGTTTATCTGGGGGCGCGATTCAGCCCCAGCATTTT.

This clonotype was detected ten times or more. A much larger clone sits a single nucleotide away, making a read error possible. The chain combines TRBV6-1 with TRBJ2-7; D remains unclear. This CDR3 comprises 11 residues. Germline V gives CDR1 MNHNS, CDR2 SASEGT. Trimming removed 3 bases at V and 9 bases at J, with 9 bases between. CDR3 DNA sequence: TGTGCCAGCAGTGAGTTTGACGGGCAGTACTTC. It translates to CASSEFDGQYF.

In its sample, this clonotype was seen many times. A read error may explain this, as a much larger clone is one base away. The rearrangement joins TRBV12-3 or TRBV12-4 to TRBJ2-7; D call uncertain. V was pared by 6 bases and J by 4 bases, with 16 bases between. There are 14 residues in the CDR3. For the CDR3, the DNA is TGTGCCAGCAGCCTGACAAGGTCTCAATACGAGCAGTACTTC. Translating it yields CASSLTRSQYEQYF.

The genes are TRBV12-3 or TRBV12-4 and TRBJ2-5, with D perhaps matching TRBD2 (5 bases). This CDR3 contains 13 residues. V was pared by 5 bases and J by 4 bases, with 11 bases between. CDR3 DNA sequence: TGTGCCAGCAGTCCTTCTGCGGGAGAGACCCAGTACTTC. Its translation is CASSPSAGETQYF.